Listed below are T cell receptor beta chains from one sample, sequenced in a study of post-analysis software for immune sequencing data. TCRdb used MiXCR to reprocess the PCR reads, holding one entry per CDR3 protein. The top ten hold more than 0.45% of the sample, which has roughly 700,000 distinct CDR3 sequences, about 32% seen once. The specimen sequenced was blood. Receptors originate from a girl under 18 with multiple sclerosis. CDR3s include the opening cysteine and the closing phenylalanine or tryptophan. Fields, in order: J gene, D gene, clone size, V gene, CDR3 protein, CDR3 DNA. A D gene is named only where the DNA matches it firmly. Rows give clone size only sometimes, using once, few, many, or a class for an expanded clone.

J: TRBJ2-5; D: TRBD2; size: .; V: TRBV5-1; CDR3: CASSFTGGARETQYF; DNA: TGCGCCAGCAGCTTCACGGGGGGGGCCCGAGAGACCCAGTACTTC
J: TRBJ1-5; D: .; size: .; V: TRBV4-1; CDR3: CASSRFRARNQPQHF; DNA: TGCGCCAGCAGCAGGTTTAGGGCACGCAATCAGCCCCAGCATTTT
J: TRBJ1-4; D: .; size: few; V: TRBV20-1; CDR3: CSARDGANWGYEKLFF; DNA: TGCAGTGCTAGAGATGGAGCCAACTGGGGATACGAAAAACTGTTTTTT
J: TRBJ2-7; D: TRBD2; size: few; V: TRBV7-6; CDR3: CASSMTSGSSEQYF; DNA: TGTGCCAGCAGCATGACTAGCGGGAGTAGCGAGCAGTACTTC
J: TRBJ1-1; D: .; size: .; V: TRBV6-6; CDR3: CASSYSLLNTEAFF; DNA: TGTGCCAGCAGTTACTCATTGTTGAACACTGAAGCTTTCTTT
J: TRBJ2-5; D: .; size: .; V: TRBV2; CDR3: CASSAGLGAQETQYF; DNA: TGTGCCAGCAGCGCCGGCCTAGGGGCCCAAGAGACCCAGTACTTC
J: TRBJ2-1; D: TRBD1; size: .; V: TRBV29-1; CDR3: CSVEAGGVSYNEQFF; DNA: TGCAGCGTTGAGGCAGGGGGAGTCTCCTACAATGAGCAGTTCTTC
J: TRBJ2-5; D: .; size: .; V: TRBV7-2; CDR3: CASSLSGTNEQYF; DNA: TGTGCCAGCAGCTTGAGCGGTACTAATGAGCAGTACTTC
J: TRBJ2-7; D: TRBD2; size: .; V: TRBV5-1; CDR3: CAGSDRTSGSSEQYF; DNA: TGCGCCGGCAGTGACCGGACTAGCGGGAGCTCCGAGCAGTACTTC
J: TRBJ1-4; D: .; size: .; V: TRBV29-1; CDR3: CSVVATNEKLFF; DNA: TGCAGCGTTGTCGCAACTAATGAAAAACTGTTTTTT